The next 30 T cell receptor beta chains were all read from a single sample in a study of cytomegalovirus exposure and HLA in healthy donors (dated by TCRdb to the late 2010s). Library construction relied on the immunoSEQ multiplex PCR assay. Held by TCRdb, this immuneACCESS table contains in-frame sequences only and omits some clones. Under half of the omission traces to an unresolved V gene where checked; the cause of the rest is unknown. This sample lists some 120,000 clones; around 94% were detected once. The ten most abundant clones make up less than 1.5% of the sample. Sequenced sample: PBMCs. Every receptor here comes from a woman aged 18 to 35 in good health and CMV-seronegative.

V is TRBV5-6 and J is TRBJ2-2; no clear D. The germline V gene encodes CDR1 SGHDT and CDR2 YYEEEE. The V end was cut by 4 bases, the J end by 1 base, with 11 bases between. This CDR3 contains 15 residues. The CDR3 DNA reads TGTGCCAGCAGCCCCCGCAGGAAGAACACCGGGGAGCTGTTTTTT. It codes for CASSPRRKNTGELFF. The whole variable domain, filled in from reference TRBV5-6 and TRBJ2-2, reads DAGVTQSPTHLIKTRGQQVTLRCSPKSGHDTVSWYQQALGQGPQFIFQYYEEEERQRGNFPDRFSGHQFPNYSSELNVNALLLGDSALYLCASSPRRKNTGELFFGEGSRLTVL.

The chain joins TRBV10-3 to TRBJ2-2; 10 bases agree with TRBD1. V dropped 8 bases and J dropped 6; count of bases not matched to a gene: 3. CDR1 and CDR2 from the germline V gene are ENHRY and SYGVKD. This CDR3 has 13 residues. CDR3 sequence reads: CAIGGQGAGELFF. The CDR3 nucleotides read TGTGCCATCGGCGGACAGGGGGCCGGGGAGCTGTTTTTT.

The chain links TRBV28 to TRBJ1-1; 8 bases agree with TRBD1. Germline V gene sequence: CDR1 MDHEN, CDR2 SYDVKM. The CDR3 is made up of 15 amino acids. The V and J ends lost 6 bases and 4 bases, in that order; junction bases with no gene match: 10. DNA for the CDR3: TGTGCCAGCAGGTCCCAGGGACAGGTATTCACTGAAGCTTTCTTT. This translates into CASRSQGQVFTEAFF.

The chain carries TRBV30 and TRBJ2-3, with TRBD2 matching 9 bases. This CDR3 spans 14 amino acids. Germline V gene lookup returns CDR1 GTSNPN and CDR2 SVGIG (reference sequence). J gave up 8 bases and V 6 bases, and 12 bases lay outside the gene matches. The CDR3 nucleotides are TGTGCCTGTCTCCCGGGACTAGCTCATGGTACGCAGTATTTT. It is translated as CACLPGLAHGTQYF.

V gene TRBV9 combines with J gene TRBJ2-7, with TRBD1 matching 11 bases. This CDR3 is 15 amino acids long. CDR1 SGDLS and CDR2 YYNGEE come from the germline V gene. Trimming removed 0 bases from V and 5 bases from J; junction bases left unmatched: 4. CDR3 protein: CASSVGGQGANEQYF. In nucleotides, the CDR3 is TGTGCCAGCAGCGTAGGAGGACAGGGGGCTAACGAGCAGTACTTC.

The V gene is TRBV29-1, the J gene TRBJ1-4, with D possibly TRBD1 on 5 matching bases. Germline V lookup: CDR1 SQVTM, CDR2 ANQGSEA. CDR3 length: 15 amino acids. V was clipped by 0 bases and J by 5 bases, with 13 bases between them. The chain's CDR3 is CSVEEVTAPNEKLFF. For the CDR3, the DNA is TGCAGCGTTGAAGAAGTGACAGCTCCCAATGAAAAACTGTTTTTT.

CDR3 in amino acids: CASRLGTRNYGYTF. The CDR3 DNA sequence: TGTGCCAGCCGGTTAGGGACAAGAAACTATGGCTACACCTTC. The rearrangement joins TRBV28 to TRBJ1-2, with D possibly TRBD1 on 6 matching bases. In germline, CDR1 is MDHEN, CDR2 SYDVKM. V gave up 8 bases and J gave up 2 bases, with 15 bases separating them. The CDR3 covers 14 residues.

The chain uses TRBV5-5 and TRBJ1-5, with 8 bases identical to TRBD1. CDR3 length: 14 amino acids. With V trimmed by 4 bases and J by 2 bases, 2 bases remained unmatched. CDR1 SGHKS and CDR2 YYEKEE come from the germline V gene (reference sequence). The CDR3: CASSPDRGNQPQHF. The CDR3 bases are TGTGCCAGCAGCCCGGACAGGGGCAATCAGCCCCAGCATTTT.

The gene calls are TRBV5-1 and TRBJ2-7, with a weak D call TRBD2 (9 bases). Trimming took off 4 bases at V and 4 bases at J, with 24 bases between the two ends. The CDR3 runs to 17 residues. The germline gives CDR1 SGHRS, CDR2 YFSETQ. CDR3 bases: TGCGCCAGCAGCAGGGGACAGGCAGCGGGGGGATGGTACGAGCAGTACTTC. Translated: CASSRGQAAGGWYEQYF.

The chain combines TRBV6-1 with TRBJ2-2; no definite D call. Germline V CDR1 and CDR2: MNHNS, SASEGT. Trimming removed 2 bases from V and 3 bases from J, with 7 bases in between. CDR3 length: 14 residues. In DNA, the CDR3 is TGTGCCAGCAGTGAATTGTCGTACACCGGGGAGCTGTTTTTT. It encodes CASSELSYTGELFF.

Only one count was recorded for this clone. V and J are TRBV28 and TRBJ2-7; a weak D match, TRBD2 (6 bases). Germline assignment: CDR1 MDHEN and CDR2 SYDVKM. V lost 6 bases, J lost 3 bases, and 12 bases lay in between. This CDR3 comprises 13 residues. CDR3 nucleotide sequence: TGTGCCAGCAGGTCGACTAGTATCTACGAGCAGTACTTC. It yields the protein CASRSTSIYEQYF.

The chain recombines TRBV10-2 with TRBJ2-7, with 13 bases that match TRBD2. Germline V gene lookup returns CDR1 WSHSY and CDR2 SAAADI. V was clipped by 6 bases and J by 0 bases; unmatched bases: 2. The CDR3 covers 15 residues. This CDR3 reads CASSWTSGSSYEQYF. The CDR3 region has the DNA TGCGCCAGCAGCTGGACTAGCGGGAGCTCCTACGAGCAGTACTTC.

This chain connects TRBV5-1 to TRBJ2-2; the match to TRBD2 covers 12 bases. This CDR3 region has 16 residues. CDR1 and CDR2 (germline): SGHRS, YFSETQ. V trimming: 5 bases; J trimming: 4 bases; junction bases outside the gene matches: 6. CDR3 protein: CASRFTSGGPTGELFF. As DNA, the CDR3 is TGCGCCAGCAGATTCACTAGCGGGGGGCCCACCGGGGAGCTGTTTTTT. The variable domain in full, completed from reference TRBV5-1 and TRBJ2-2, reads KAGVTQTPRYLIKTRGQQVTLSCSPISGHRSVSWYQQTPGQGLQFLFEYFSETQRNKGNFPGRFSGRQFSNSRSEMNVSTLELGDSALYLCASRFTSGGPTGELFFGEGSRLTVL.

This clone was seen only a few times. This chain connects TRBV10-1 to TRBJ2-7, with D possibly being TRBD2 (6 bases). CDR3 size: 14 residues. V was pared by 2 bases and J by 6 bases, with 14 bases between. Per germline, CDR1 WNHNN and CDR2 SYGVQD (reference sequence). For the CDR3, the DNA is TGCGCCAGCAGTGAGCGGGACTTCCCTAGCGAGCAGTACTTC. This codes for CASSERDFPSEQYF.

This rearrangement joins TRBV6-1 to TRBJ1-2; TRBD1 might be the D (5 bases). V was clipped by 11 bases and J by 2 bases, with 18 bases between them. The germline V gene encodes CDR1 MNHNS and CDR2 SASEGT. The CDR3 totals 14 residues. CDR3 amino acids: CAGRSRVPNYGYTF. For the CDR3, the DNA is TGTGCCGGTAGGTCCAGGGTGCCGAACTATGGCTACACCTTC.

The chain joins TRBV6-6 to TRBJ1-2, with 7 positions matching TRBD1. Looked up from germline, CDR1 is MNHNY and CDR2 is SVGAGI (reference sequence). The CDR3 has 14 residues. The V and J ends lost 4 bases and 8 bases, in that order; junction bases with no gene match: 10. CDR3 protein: CASSFHNRGQGYTF. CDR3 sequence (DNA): TGTGCCAGCAGTTTCCATAACAGGGGTCAGGGCTACACCTTC.

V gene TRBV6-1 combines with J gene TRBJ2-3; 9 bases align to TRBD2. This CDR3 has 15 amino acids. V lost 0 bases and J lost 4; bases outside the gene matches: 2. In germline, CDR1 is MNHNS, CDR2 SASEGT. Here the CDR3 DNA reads TGTGCCAGCAGTGAAGCGGCGGGAGGGCCAGATACGCAGTATTTT. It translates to CASSEAAGGPDTQYF.

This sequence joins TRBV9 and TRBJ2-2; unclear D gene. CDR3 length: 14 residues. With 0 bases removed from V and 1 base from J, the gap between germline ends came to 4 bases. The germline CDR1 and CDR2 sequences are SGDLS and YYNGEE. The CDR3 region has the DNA TGTGCCAGCAGCGTAGTACAGAACACCGGGGAGCTGTTTTTT. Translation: CASSVVQNTGELFF.

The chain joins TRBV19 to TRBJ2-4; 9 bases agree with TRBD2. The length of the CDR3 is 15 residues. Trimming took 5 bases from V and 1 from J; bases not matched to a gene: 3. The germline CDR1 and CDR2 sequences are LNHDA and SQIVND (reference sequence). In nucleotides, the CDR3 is TGTGCCAGTAGTTGGGCGGGGGGGGCCAAAAACATTCAGTACTTC. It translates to CASSWAGGAKNIQYF.

As DNA, the CDR3 is TGTGCCAGCAGACTGTACAGGGGTAAAAGGAACACTGAAGCTTTCTTT. Its translation is CASRLYRGKRNTEAFF. The chain is built from TRBV5-6 and TRBJ1-1; 7 bases match TRBD1. Germline V CDR1 and CDR2: SGHDT, YYEEEE. The CDR3 spans 16 residues. The trim removed 5 bases at V and 1 base at J, leaving 11 bases unmatched.

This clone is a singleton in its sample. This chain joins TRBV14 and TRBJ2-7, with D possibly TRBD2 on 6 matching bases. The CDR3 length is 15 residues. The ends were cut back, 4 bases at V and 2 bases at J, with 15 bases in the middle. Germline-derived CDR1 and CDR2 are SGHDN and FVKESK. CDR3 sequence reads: CASSPEGAGAYEQYF. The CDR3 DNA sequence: TGTGCCAGCAGCCCCGAGGGAGCGGGTGCCTACGAGCAGTACTTC.

This CDR3 is CASSFGLSGNTIYF. The CDR3 DNA sequence: TGTGCCAGCAGCTTTGGGCTCTCTGGAAACACCATATATTTT. The gene calls are TRBV7-2 and TRBJ1-3, with D unresolved. The CDR3 runs to 14 residues. Germline V lookup: CDR1 SGHTA, CDR2 FQGNSA. Trimming removed 3 bases at V and 0 bases at J, with 6 bases between.

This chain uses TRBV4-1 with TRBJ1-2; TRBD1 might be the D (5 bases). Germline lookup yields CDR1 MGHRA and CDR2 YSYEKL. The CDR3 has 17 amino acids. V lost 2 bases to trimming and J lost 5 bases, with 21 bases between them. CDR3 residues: CASSQNLVRDAGYGYTF. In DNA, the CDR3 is TGCGCCAGCAGCCAAAACCTCGTCAGGGACGCGGGATATGGCTACACCTTC.

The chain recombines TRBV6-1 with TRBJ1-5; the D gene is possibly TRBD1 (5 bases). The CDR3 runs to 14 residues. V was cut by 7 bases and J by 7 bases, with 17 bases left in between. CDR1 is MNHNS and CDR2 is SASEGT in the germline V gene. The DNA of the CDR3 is TGTGCCAGCATGGGGGGAGGGTTTGGGCAGCCCCAGCATTTT. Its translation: CASMGGGFGQPQHF.

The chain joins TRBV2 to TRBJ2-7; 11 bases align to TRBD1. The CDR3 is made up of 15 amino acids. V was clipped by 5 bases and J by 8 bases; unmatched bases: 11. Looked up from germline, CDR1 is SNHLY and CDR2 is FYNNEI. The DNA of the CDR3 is TGTGCCAGCAGTCCACCCGGGACAGGGGGGAACCAGCAGTACTTC. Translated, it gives CASSPPGTGGNQQYF.

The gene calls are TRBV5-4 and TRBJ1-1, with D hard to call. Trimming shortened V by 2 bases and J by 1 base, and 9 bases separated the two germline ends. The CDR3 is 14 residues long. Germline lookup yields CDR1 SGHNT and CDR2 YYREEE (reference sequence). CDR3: CASSFSGSNTEAFF. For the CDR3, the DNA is TGTGCCAGCAGCTTCTCCGGGTCGAACACTGAAGCTTTCTTT.

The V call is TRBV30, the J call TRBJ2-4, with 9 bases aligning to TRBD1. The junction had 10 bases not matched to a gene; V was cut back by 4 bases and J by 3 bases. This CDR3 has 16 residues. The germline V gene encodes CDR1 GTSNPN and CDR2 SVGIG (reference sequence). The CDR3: CAWTTGTGIGKNIQYF. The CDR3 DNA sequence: TGTGCCTGGACGACCGGGACAGGGATTGGCAAAAACATTCAGTACTTC.

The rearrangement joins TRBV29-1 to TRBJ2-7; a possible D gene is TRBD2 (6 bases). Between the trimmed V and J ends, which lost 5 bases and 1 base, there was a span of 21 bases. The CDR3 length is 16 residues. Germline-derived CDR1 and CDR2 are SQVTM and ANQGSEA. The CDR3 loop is CSVLGTPLSASYEQYF. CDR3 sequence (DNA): TGCAGCGTTCTTGGGACTCCATTGAGTGCATCCTACGAGCAGTACTTC.

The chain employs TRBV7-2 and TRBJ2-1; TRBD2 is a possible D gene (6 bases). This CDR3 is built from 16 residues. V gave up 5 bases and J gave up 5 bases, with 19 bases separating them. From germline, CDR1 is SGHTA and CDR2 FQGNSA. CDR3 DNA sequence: TGTGCCAGCAGCCCGCAGGTAGGGGCGGGGAACAATGAGCAGTTCTTC. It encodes CASSPQVGAGNNEQFF.

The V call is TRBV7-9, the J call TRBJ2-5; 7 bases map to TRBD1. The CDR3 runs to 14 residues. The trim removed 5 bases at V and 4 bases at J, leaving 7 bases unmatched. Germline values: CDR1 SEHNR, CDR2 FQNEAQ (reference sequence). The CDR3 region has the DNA TGTGCCAGCAGCCCTATGACAGGGTCAGAGACCCAGTACTTC. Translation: CASSPMTGSETQYF.